Reported below is one T cell receptor beta chain. The sample is drawn from a study of blood T cell repertoires in COVID-19. This CDR3 region has 16 residues. V was cut by 1 base and J by 0 bases, with 12 bases left in between. Germline CDR1 and CDR2: SGHRS and YFSETQ. Repertoires were generated with immunoSEQ multiplex PCR, while TCRdb's copy carries only in-frame clones and drops some. Altogether tens of thousands of clones are present, approximately 86% being singletons, with the ten largest covering 12%. The genes are TRBV5-1 and TRBJ2-3; tentative D call: TRBD2 (5 bases). The receptor was derived from a human donor in a cohort sampled during active COVID-19. Sequenced: peripheral blood. CDR3 nucleotide sequence: TGCGCCAGCAGCTTGCAGGCCCCGGGAAGCACAGATACGCAGTATTTT. It yields the protein CASSLQAPGSTDTQYF.